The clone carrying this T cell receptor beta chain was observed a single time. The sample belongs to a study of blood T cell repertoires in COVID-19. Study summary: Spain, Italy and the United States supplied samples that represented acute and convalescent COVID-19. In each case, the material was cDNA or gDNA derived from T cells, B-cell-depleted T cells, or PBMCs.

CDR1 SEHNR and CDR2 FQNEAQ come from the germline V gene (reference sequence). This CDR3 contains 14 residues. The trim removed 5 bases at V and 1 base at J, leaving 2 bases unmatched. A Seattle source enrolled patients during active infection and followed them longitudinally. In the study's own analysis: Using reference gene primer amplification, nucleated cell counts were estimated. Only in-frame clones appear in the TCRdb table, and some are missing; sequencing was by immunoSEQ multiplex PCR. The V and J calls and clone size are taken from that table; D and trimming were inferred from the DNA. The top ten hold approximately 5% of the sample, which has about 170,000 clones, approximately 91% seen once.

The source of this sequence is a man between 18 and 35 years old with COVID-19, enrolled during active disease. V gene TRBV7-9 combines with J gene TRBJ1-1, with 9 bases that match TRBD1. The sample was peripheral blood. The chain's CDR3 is CASSRQGGNTEAFF. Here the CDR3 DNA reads TGTGCCAGCAGCCGACAGGGGGGGAACACTGAAGCTTTCTTT.